This T cell receptor beta chain was identified during a study of spatial heterogeneity in lung cancer. Study-level information: Sequences of the beta chain were consistently detected in greater numbers than alpha-chain sequences.

In the library, each TCR cDNA molecule bore its own unique molecular identifier. One entry per CDR3 protein results from TCRdb running MiXCR on the 5' RACE reads. The sample has about 13,000 distinct CDR3 sequences, 5.2% seen once. About this clonotype itself: Within a library made for alpha chains, this beta chain is off target, and its count is uninformative.

Germline CDR1 is SGDLS and CDR2 is YYNGEE. The ends were cut back, 4 bases at V and 0 bases at J, with 15 bases in the middle. This CDR3 is 16 amino acids long. This sample's time point: sample taken at primary tumor resection. Whole RNA from tumor, nontumor lung or frozen PBMC was sequenced unsorted. Donors were 72 untreated early-stage non-small cell lung cancer patients. The chain carries TRBV9 and TRBJ2-3; D call uncertain. Sequences were derived from lung tumor tissue, sampled at surgery. The source is a human donor with early-stage non-small cell lung cancer. The CDR3 DNA sequence: TGTGCCAGCAGCCCCCGTGGTCCCGGGAGCACAGATACGCAGTATTTT. Its protein is CASSPRGPGSTDTQYF.